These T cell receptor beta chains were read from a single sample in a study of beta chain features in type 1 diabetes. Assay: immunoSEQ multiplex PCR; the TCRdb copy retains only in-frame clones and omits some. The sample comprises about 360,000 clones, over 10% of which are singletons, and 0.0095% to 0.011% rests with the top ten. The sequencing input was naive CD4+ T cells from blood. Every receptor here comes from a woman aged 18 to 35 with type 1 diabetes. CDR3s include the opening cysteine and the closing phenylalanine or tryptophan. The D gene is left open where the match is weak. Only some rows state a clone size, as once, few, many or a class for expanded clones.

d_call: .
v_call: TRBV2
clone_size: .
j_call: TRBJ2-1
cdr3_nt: TGTGCCAGCAGTGAAGAGATGGCATCGAAGCAGTTCTTC
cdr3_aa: CASSEEMASKQFF

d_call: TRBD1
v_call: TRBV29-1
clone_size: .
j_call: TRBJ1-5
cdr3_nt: TGCAGCGTTGGACAGGGCTCCAATCAGCCCCAGCATTTT
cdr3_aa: CSVGQGSNQPQHF

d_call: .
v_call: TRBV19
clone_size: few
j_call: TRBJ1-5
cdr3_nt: .
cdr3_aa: CASTSEQGNNQPQHF

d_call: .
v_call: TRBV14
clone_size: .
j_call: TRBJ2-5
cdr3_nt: TGTGCCAGCAGCCAAGGGTCGGCCGTATCGGGCCAAGAGACCCAGTACTTC
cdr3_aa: CASSQGSAVSGQETQYF

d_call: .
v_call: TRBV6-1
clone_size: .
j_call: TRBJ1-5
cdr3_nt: TGTGCCGGATCGGAGGGGAACAATCAGCCCCAGCATTTT
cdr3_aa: CAGSEGNNQPQHF

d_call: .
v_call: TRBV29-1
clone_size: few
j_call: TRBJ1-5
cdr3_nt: TGCAGCGCAGGGGTTGGGGGCAATCAGCCCCAGCATTTT
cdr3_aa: CSAGVGGNQPQHF

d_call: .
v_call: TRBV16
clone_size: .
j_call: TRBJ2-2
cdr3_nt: TGTGCCAGCAGCCAAGTAAGGGGCACCGGGGAGCTGTTTTTT
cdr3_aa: CASSQVRGTGELFF

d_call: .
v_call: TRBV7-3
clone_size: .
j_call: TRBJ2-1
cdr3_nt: TGTGCCAGCAGCTTATTGAGAACTACGGGGTACAATGAGCAGTTCTTC
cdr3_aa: CASSLLRTTGYNEQFF

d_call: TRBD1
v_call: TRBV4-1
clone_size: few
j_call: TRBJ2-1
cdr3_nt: TGCGCCAGCACTCCGGGACAGGTCTACAATGAGCAGTTCTTC
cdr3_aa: CASTPGQVYNEQFF

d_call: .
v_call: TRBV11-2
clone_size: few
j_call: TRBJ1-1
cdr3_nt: TGTGCCAGCACCAAGAACACTGAAGCTTTCTTT
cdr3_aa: CASTKNTEAFF

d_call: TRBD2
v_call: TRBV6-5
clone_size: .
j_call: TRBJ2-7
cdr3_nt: TGTGCCAGCAGTTACTCCCTAGCGGGGACCTACGAGCAGTACTTC
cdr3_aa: CASSYSLAGTYEQYF

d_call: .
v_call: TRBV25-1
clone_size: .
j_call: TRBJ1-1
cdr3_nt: TGTGCCAGCAGGGATCGGTCGCGAGGAAACACTGAAGCTTTCTTT
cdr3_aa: CASRDRSRGNTEAFF

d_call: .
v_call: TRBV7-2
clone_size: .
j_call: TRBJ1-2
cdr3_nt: TGTGCCAGCAGCTTAGAGATAAGCGGCTACACCTTC
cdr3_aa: CASSLEISGYTF

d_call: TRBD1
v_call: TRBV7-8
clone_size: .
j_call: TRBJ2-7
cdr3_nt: TGTGCCAGCAGCTTAGACAGGGGGCTCTACGAGCAGTACTTC
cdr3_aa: CASSLDRGLYEQYF

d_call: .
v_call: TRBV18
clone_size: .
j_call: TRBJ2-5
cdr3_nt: TGTGCCAGCTCACCGCAGAAACGTCAAGAGACCCAGTACTTC
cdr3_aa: CASSPQKRQETQYF

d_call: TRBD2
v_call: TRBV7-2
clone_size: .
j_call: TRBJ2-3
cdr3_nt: TGTGCCAGCAGCTTCCGACTAGCGGGATCCTCAGATACGCAGTATTTT
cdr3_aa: CASSFRLAGSSDTQYF

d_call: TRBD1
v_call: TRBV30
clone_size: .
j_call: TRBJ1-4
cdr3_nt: TGTGCCTGGAGTCCCCGGGACAGGGGATTGGGGGAAAAACTGTTTTTT
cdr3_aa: CAWSPRDRGLGEKLFF

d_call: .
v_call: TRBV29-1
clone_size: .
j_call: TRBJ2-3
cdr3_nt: TGCAGCGTTGAAGAGGAGCGAAAACGGCATACGCAGTATTTT
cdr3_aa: CSVEEERKRHTQYF

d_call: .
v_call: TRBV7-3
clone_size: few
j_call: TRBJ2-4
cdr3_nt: TGTGCCAGCAGCAGACAGGGTAGCGGGGACATTCAGTACTTC
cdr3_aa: CASSRQGSGDIQYF

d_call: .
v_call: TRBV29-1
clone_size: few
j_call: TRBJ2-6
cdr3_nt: TGCAGCGTGCACCAGGGTTCTGGGGCCAACGTCCTGACTTTC
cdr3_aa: CSVHQGSGANVLTF

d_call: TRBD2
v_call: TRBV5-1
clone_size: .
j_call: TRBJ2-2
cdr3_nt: TGCGCCAGCAGCTCCGGGACTAGCGGAACGAACACCGGGGAGCTGTTTTTT
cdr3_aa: CASSSGTSGTNTGELFF

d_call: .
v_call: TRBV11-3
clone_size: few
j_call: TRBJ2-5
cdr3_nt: TGTGCCAGCAGCTTAGGCCCAGAAGCGGAGACCCAGTACTTC
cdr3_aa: CASSLGPEAETQYF

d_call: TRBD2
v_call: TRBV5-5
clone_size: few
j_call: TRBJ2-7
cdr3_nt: TGTGCCAGCAGCCGACTAGCGGGAGGGGGCTACGAGCAGTACTTC
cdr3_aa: CASSRLAGGGYEQYF

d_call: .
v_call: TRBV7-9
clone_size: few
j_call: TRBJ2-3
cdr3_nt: TGTGCCAGCAGCCCCCCGGGGTTACAATTCACAGATACGCAGTATTTT
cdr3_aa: CASSPPGLQFTDTQYF

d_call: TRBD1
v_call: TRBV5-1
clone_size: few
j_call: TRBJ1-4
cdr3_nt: TGCGCCAGCAGCTTGGCCGACGGACAGGGCGGAAAACTGTTTTTT
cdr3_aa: CASSLADGQGGKLFF

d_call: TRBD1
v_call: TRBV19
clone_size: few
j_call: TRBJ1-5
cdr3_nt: TGTGCCAGCCGAGGATCACAGGGGGTAAGCAATCAGCCCCAGCATTTT
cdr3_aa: CASRGSQGVSNQPQHF

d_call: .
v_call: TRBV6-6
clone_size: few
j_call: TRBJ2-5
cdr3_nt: TGTGCCAGCAGAGACCGGGCGGGCGAGACCCAGTACTTC
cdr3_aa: CASRDRAGETQYF

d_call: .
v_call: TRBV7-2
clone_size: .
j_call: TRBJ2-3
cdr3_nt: TGTGCCAGCAGCTTAGTTTCCTTCTCGGGGACTAGCACAGATACGCAGTATTTT
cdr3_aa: CASSLVSFSGTSTDTQYF

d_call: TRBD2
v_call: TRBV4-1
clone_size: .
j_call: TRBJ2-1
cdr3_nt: TGCGCCAGCAGCCAATTTCCCCCTACGGGAGGTTACAATGAGCAGTTCTTC
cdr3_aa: CASSQFPPTGGYNEQFF

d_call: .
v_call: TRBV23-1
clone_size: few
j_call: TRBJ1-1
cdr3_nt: TGCGCCAGCAGTCAATCGCGACCTCAGGCTGAAGCTTTCTTT
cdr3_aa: CASSQSRPQAEAFF

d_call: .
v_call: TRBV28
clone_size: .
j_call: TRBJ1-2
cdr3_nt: TGTGCCAGCAGTTTAGTTGAGGGAACGGGTGGCTACACCTTC
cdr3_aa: CASSLVEGTGGYTF

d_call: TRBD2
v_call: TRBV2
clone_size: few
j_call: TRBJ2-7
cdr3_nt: TGTGCCAGCGCTCGGGGAGGGCACGAGCAGTACTTC
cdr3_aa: CASARGGHEQYF

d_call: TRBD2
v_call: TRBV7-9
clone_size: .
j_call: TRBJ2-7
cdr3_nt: TGTGCCAGCAGCTTCGGGGGGAGCTCCTACGAGCAGTACTTC
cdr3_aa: CASSFGGSSYEQYF

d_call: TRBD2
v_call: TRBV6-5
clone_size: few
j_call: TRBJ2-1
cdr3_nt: TGTGCCAGCAGCGGACTAGCGGGGGTGCGGGGTGAGCAGTTCTTC
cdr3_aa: CASSGLAGVRGEQFF

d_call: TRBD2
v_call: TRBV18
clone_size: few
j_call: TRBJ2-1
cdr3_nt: TGTGCCAGCTCACCACAGCTAGCGGGTGAGCAGTTCTTC
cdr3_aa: CASSPQLAGEQFF

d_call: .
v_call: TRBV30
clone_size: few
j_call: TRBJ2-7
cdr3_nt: TGTGCCTGGGGTAGGACATTCCTGGAGCAGTACTTC
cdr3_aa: CAWGRTFLEQYF

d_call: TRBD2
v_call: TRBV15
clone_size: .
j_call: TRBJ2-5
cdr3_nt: TGTGCCACCAGCAGATCCGGGGGACTAAGCGTGGAGACCCAGTACTTC
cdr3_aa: CATSRSGGLSVETQYF

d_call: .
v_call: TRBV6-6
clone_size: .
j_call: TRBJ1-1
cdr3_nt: TGTGCCACCCAGGATCAGGGTGAAGCTTTCTTT
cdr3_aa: CATQDQGEAFF

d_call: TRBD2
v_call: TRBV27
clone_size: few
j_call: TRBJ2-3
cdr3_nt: TGTGCCAGCAGTTTGTTTGGACTAGCGGGGGGGCGGGATACGCAGTATTTT
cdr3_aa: CASSLFGLAGGRDTQYF

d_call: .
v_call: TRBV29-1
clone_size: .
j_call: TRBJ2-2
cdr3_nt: TGCAGTGTCTGGGACACCCACACCGGGGAGCTGTTTTTT
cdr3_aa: CSVWDTHTGELFF

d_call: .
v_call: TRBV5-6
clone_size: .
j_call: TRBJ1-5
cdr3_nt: TGTGCCAGCAGCTTCACAGGGTTAAGTCAGCCCCAGCATTTT
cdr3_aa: CASSFTGLSQPQHF

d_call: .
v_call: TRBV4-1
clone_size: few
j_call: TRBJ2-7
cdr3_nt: TGCGCCAGCAGCCAAGACACTCAGGGCTCCTACGAGCAGTACTTC
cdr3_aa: CASSQDTQGSYEQYF

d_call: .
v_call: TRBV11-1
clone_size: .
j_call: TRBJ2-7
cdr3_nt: TGTGCCAGCAGTCAGGCTCGCTACGAGCAGTACTTC
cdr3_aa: CASSQARYEQYF

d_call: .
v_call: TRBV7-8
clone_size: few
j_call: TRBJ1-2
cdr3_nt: TGTGCCAGCAGCTTAGCTCGGGTTTTCATGGATGGCTACACCTTC
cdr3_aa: CASSLARVFMDGYTF

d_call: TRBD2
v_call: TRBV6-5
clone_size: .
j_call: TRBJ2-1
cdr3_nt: TGTGCCAGCAGTGGGACTAGCGGAGTGTACAATGAGCAGTTCTTC
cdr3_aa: CASSGTSGVYNEQFF

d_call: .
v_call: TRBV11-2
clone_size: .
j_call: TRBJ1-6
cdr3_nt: TGTGCCAGCAGACCAACAGGGTCGGCCCTCCACTTT
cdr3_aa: CASRPTGSALHF